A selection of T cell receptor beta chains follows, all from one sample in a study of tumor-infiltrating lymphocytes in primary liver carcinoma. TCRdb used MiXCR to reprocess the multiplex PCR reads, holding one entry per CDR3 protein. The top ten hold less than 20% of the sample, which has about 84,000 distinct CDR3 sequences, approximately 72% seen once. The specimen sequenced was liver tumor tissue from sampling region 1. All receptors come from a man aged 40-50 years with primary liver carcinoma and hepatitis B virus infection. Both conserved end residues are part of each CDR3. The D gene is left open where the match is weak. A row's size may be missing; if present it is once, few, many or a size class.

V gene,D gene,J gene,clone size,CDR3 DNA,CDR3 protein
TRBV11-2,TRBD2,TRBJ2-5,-,TGTGCCAGCAGCTTAGATGCCCCGAACCCACTAGCGGGATGTAGAGAGGCCCAGTACTTC,CASSLDAPNPLAGCREAQYF
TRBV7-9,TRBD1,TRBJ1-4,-,TGTGCTAACAGCTTAGACAGGGCTAATGAAAAACTGTTTTTT,CANSLDRANEKLFF
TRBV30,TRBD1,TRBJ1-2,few,TGTGCCTGGAGCGGATCCCTACAGGGGGCGCGTGGCTGCACCTTC,CAWSGSLQGARGCTF
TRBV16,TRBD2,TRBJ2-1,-,TGTGTCAGCGGCCAAGTAGCGGGAGAGGTAGATGAGCAGTTCTTC,CVSGQVAGEVDEQFF
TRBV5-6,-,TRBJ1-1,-,TGTGCCAGCAGCAGATGGGACGGAATGAACATTGAAGCTTTCTTT,CASSRWDGMNIEAFF
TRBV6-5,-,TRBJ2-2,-,TGTGCCAGCAGCTACGCAGTGGACAGCACCGGGGAGATGTTTTTT,CASSYAVDSTGEMFF
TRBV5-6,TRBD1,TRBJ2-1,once,TGTGCCAGCAGCTCACGGGACAGCCCCAGCTCCTACGATGAGCAGCTCTTC,CASSSRDSPSSYDEQLF
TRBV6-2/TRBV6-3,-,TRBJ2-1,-,TGTGTCAGCAGTACTAGGACCTCCTACAATGAGCAGTTCTTC,CVSSTRTSYNEQFF
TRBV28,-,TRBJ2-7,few,TGTGCCGACAGCCTAATGTTCGGCGAGCAGTACTTC,CADSLMFGEQYF
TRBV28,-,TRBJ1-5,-,TGTGCCAGCAGCTTCGGAAGCAATCAGCCCCAGCATTTT,CASSFGSNQPQHF
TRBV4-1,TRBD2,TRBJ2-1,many,TGCGCCAGCAGCCTGCTGGGACTAGCGGGAGAGCGTACCCTTTACAATGAGCAGTTCTTC,CASSLLGLAGERTLYNEQFF
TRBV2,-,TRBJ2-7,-,TGTGCCAGCAGTATCGGGGGCGGCGAGCAATACTTC,CASSIGGGEQYF
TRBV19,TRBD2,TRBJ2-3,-,TGTGCCAGTAGTCCTAGCGGGAGGACAAATACGCAGTATTTT,CASSPSGRTNTQYF
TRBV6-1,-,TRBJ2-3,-,TGTGCCAGCAGTGAAGATATTGGAAATAGGCAGTATTTT,CASSEDIGNRQYF
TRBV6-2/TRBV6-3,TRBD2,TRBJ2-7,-,TGTGCCAGCAGTCCTAGACTAGCGGTTAACAACGAGCAGTACTTC,CASSPRLAVNNEQYF
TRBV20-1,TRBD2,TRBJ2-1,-,TGCAGTGCCCAGACTAGCGGGAGGGCCACCAACAATGAGCAGTCCTTC,CSAQTSGRATNNEQSF
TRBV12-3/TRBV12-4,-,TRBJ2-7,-,TGTGCCTGCAGTTTAGGGTCCGCGCAGTACTTC,CACSLGSAQYF
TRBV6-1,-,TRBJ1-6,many,TGTGCCAGCAGGACATCCTATAATTCACCCCTCCACTTT,CASRTSYNSPLHF
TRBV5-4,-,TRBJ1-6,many,TGTGCCAGCTCAGACCAGGGCTATAATTCACCCCTCCACTTT,CASSDQGYNSPLHF
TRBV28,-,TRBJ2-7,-,TGTGCCAGCAGCCGGATGGATAAGAAGGAGTATTTC,CASSRMDKKEYF
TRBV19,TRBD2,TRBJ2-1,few,TGTGCCAGTAGTTTAAACGGACTAGCCCCTGGGGGTGAGCAGTTCTTC,CASSLNGLAPGGEQFF
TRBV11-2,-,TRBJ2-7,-,TGTGCCAGTAGCTTACAAGGGATAGGGCTGCAGGAGCAGTACTTC,CASSLQGIGLQEQYF
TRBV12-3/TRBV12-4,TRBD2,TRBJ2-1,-,TGTGCCAACAGTTTAAAGGCTAGCGGGAGATCGTACAATGAGCAGTTCTTC,CANSLKASGRSYNEQFF
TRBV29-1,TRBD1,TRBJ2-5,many,TGCAGCGTCGACAGGGGGCAGGAGGAGACCCAGTACTTC,CSVDRGQEETQYF
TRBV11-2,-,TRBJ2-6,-,TGTGCCAGCAGCATGGGGGGAGATAGGGGCATTTCCCTCTCTGGGGCCAACGTCCTGACTTTC,CASSMGGDRGISLSGANVLTF
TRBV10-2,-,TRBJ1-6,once,TGCGCCAGTAGTGAGTCGGGTTTTGGATCATCCCTCCACTTT,CASSESGFGSSLHF
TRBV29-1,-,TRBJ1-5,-,TGCAGCGTGTTCTCCCGGGACGATAGCAATCAGCCCCAGCATTTT,CSVFSRDDSNQPQHF
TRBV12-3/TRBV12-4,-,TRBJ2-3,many,TGTGCCAGCATCCCATCAGGGAGCACAGATACGCAGTATTTT,CASIPSGSTDTQYF